This T cell receptor beta chain was identified during a study of CD8 T cells in Susac syndrome (dated by TCRdb to between 2018 and 2020). About the study as a whole: Repertoire sequencing was used to test whether CD8+ T cell activation and differentiation in Susac syndrome was antigen driven. What the authors observed across the whole study: The number of individuals in the TCR sequencing and HLA analysis was acknowledged as relatively small.

RNA was extracted using the RNeasy kit, and about 0.45 to 1 microgram was reverse transcribed with random hexamers. The immunoSEQ multiplex PCR assay, which covers 54 Vbeta and 13 Jbeta segments, was used to amplify TCR beta CDR3 regions. PCR amplification bias was corrected using a synthetic template baseline for primer optimization and computational correction. For the original study's pipeline: Reads were assigned to V, D and J genes according to IMGT and analyzed in immunoSEQ Analyzer, with only productive sequences retained. Clonality was computed as one minus Shannon entropy normalized by log2 of the number of productive unique sequences. For each patient and control, public and private clones were evaluated within the 100 most prevalent clones. A clone was defined as Susac-specific if it was absent from the healthy and MS cohorts, from roughly 980 published viral clones and from other ImmuneACCESS disease sequences. TCRdb reran the public reads through fastp at Q25 and MiXCR, keeping productive beta chains. For every CDR3 protein sequence, its rows merge into one entry that carries the most common genes and DNA. The V and J calls and clone size come from TCRdb's table, not from the authors' own analysis. The sample yields about 250,000 distinct CDR3 sequences; 93% were counted once. The ten largest clonotypes hold approximately 0.07% of the sample.

Peripheral blood CD8+ and CD4+ T cells from healthy donors, Susac syndrome patients and multiple sclerosis patients were profiled using high-throughput TCR beta sequencing. Multiple sclerosis controls were treatment-naive patients with stable or active relapsing-remitting disease fulfilling revised McDonald criteria. Bulk CD8+ and CD4+ T cells were purified magnetically by negative isolation, whereas CD8+ TEMRA cells were enriched by FACS. Blood was collected in EDTA tubes and processed within 24 hours, with PBMCs isolated through density gradient centrifugation. PBMCs destined for TCR sequencing were cryopreserved in liquid nitrogen and later thawed in a 37 °C water bath. A purity of at least 90% was achieved for sorted or isolated CD4+, CD8+ and CD8+ TEMRA cells. Of note for this clonotype: Its antigen target is currently unknown. Base qualities are missing; no much larger clone stands one base away.

From the germline V gene (reference sequence), CDR1 is LNHDA and CDR2 is SQIVND. The CDR3 sequence holds 13 residues, the cysteine and phenylalanine included. This entry keeps only the CDR3 DNA: 39 bases, framed from base 1. The V end loses 7 bases and the J end loses 6 bases, and a stretch of 15 bases separates them. Input material: CD4+ T cells from PBMCs. The chain joins TRBV19 to TRBJ1-2, with the D gene not clear enough to name. This receptor was taken from a human donor with multiple sclerosis. The CDR3 region reads CASKANVGDGYTF. In nucleotide form, the sequence is TGTGCCAGTAAAGCTAATGTCGGTGATGGCTACACCTTC.